Listed below are T cell receptor beta chains from one sample, sequenced in a study of response to subunit inactivated influenza vaccine. TCRdb reprocessed the RT-PCR reads via MiXCR and lists one record per CDR3 protein. The data contain approximately 200,000 distinct CDR3 sequences, roughly an eighth of them seen just once; the ten biggest clones take up 26%. Sequencing was performed on CD8+ T cells sorted from PBMCs, taken roughly 5 days after vaccination. All receptors derive from a man in his fifties who received an inactivated influenza vaccine. Both conserved end residues are part of each CDR3. The D gene is left open where the match is weak. Size values are once, few and many counts, or a class for expanded clones, and some rows have none.

clone_size,j_call,v_call,d_call,cdr3_nt,cdr3_aa
few,TRBJ2-1,TRBV4-3,TRBD2,TGCGCCAGCAGCCAAGATGCGGGGGGCTCCTACAATGAGCAGTTCTTC,CASSQDAGGSYNEQFF
many,TRBJ2-7,TRBV5-1,.,TGCGCCAGCAGCTTTTTTGAGGGATACGAGCAGTACTTC,CASSFFEGYEQYF
few,TRBJ2-7,TRBV7-8,TRBD1,TGTGCCAGCAGCCCGAACAGGGGTAGCTCCTACGAGCAGTACTTC,CASSPNRGSSYEQYF
few,TRBJ2-7,TRBV6-1,.,TGTGCCAGCAGTCGCCCAGGTGGGGATTACGAGCAGTACTTC,CASSRPGGDYEQYF
.,TRBJ2-7,TRBV20-1,.,TGCAGTGCTATAGGTCCACAAGAATACGAGCAGTACTTC,CSAIGPQEYEQYF
.,TRBJ2-2,TRBV9,TRBD1,TGTGCCAGCAGCGCCCCCGGGACAGGGCGGACCGGGGAGCTGTTTTTT,CASSAPGTGRTGELFF
few,TRBJ1-1,TRBV12-5,.,TGTGCTAGTGGTTTAAGCGCCATGAACACTGAAGCTTTCTTT,CASGLSAMNTEAFF
few,TRBJ2-7,TRBV4-3,.,TGCGCCAGCAGCCAATGGGCCTCAAGCTCCTACGAGCAGTACTTC,CASSQWASSSYEQYF
.,TRBJ2-7,TRBV11-2,.,TGTGCCAGCAGCTTAGACTACAGTCCCTCCTACGAGCAGTACTTC,CASSLDYSPSYEQYF
.,TRBJ1-5,TRBV28,TRBD1,TGTGCCAGCAGTCCAGGGGGGGCGCGGAATCAGCCCCAGCATTTT,CASSPGGARNQPQHF
.,TRBJ2-1,TRBV12-3/TRBV12-4,TRBD1,TGTGCCAGCAGTCCGGGACAGGGGCTTGTAGGTAATGAGCAGTTCTTC,CASSPGQGLVGNEQFF
.,TRBJ2-2,TRBV10-1,TRBD1,TGCGCCAGCAGTGATTCTACCGGGACAGGGATTAACGGGGAGCTGTTTTTT,CASSDSTGTGINGELFF
many,TRBJ2-3,TRBV28,.,TGTGCCAGCAGTCCCGACAGGAGCACAGATACGCAGTATTTT,CASSPDRSTDTQYF
.,TRBJ2-7,TRBV9,TRBD1,TGTGCCAGCAGCGGCCCAGGGGGCTACGAGCAGTACTTC,CASSGPGGYEQYF
few,TRBJ2-7,TRBV9,TRBD2,TGTGCCAGCAGCCCGTGGACTAGCGGGGGGAGTGAGCAGTACTTC,CASSPWTSGGSEQYF
.,TRBJ2-1,TRBV14,TRBD2,TGTGCCAGCAGCCAAGATTCCGGACTAGTGGAGGTTGAGCAGTTCTTC,CASSQDSGLVEVEQFF
.,TRBJ1-1,TRBV28,TRBD1,TGTGCCAGCAGGCACGACAGGGAATACGGCACTGAAGCTTTCTTT,CASRHDREYGTEAFF
few,TRBJ2-7,TRBV4-2,TRBD2,TGTGCCAGCAGCCAAAGCTCGAGCGGGGGGCACGAGTACGAGCAGTACTTC,CASSQSSSGGHEYEQYF
few,TRBJ2-5,TRBV27,.,TGTGCCAGCAGGAGGGGATACCAAGAGACCCAGTACTTC,CASRRGYQETQYF
.,TRBJ2-7,TRBV18,.,TGTGCCAGCTCACCACCGCCCACCAGCTACGAGCAGTACTTC,CASSPPPTSYEQYF
.,TRBJ2-7,TRBV5-1,.,TGCGCCAGCAGCTTGGAAGGGCACGAGCAGTACTTC,CASSLEGHEQYF
few,TRBJ2-7,TRBV7-9,.,TGTGCCGGAGGGGACGGTAACGAGCAGTACTTC,CAGGDGNEQYF
.,TRBJ1-1,TRBV4-2,.,TGTGCCAGCAGCCAAGATCCTGCCTTGAACACTGAAGCTTTCTTT,CASSQDPALNTEAFF
.,TRBJ2-1,TRBV20-1,.,TGCAGTTCATCTATGGGATCTAGATACAATGAGCAGTTCTTC,CSSSMGSRYNEQFF
few,TRBJ2-7,TRBV29-1,.,TGCAGCGTTCTTCACAGGGTGGACGAGCAGTACTTC,CSVLHRVDEQYF
few,TRBJ1-2,TRBV4-3,.,TGCGCCAGCAGCCAAGGGGTTCAGGGTTTTGGCTATGGCTACACCTTC,CASSQGVQGFGYGYTF
.,TRBJ2-7,TRBV2,.,TGTGCCAGCAGTGAAGGGGCTAGCGTGTACGAGCAGTACTTC,CASSEGASVYEQYF
.,TRBJ2-6,TRBV6-2/TRBV6-3,.,TGTGCCAGCAGTCAGTTCTCTGGGGCCAACGTCCTGACTTTC,CASSQFSGANVLTF
few,TRBJ2-3,TRBV27,.,TGTGCCAGCAGTTTAGCCGGGGGCGTAATTACAGATACGCAGTATTTT,CASSLAGGVITDTQYF
once,TRBJ2-1,TRBV3-1,TRBD1,TGTGCCTGCTGCCAAGATATCGGAGACAGGGCGTACAATGAGCAGTTCTTC,CACCQDIGDRAYNEQFF
few,TRBJ2-2,TRBV28,.,TGTGCCAGCAGTCATGGGATGAACACCGGGGAGCTGTTTTTT,CASSHGMNTGELFF
few,TRBJ2-1,TRBV4-1,.,TGCGCCAGCAGCCAACAAAATCGGGGGAATGAGCAGTTCTTC,CASSQQNRGNEQFF
.,TRBJ2-7,TRBV7-9,.,TGTGCCAGCATCTTAGTCAGCGGGTTCACCTACGAGCAGTACTTC,CASILVSGFTYEQYF
few,TRBJ2-1,TRBV20-1,.,TGCAGTGCTAGGATGTCGCGAGACCACGGTGGGGATGAGCAGTTCTTC,CSARMSRDHGGDEQFF
once,TRBJ2-7,TRBV4-3,.,TGCGCCAGCAGCCAAGAACAGAGGAGCTCCTACGAGCAGTACTTC,CASSQEQRSSYEQYF
.,TRBJ2-7,TRBV19,TRBD2,TGTGCCAGTAGCGATGGACTAGCGGGATATTACGAGCAGTACTTC,CASSDGLAGYYEQYF
.,TRBJ1-4,TRBV7-6,.,TGTGCCAGCAGTATTTCTTATTTCCCCAGGGCAGACGAAAAACTGTTTTTT,CASSISYFPRADEKLFF
.,TRBJ2-1,TRBV12-3/TRBV12-4,.,TGTGCCAGCAGTCCCTCCCTATACGAGCAGTTCTTC,CASSPSLYEQFF
few,TRBJ1-5,TRBV12-3/TRBV12-4,.,TGTGCCAGCAGTTTAGGGCAGGGAGGTCAGCCCCAGCATTTT,CASSLGQGGQPQHF
few,TRBJ2-1,TRBV12-3/TRBV12-4,.,TGTGCCAGCAGCCCCACTCTTCTAGGGGGTTCCTACAATGAGCAGTTCTTC,CASSPTLLGGSYNEQFF
many,TRBJ2-7,TRBV5-1,TRBD1,TGCGCCAGCAGCCCAGGACAGGCTACCTACGAGCAGTACTTC,CASSPGQATYEQYF
.,TRBJ2-2,TRBV27,TRBD2,TGTGCCAGCAGTGGCGGGAGGGCCTCGAGCACCGGGGAGCTGTTTTTT,CASSGGRASSTGELFF
.,TRBJ1-1,TRBV5-1,TRBD1,TGCGCCAGCAGCTACACCCCCGGGACAGGGGGCACTGAAGCTTTCTTT,CASSYTPGTGGTEAFF
many,TRBJ1-1,TRBV7-2,.,TGTGCCAGCAGCCTAGAGGGACAAGACACTGAAGCTTTCTTT,CASSLEGQDTEAFF
few,TRBJ1-2,TRBV20-1,.,TGCAGTGCTCGGGTGACACAACCTAACTATGGCTACACCTTC,CSARVTQPNYGYTF
.,TRBJ2-5,TRBV6-1,TRBD1,TGTGCCAGCAGAGCCGGGACAGGGCCCCAAGAGACCCAGTACTTC,CASRAGTGPQETQYF
many,TRBJ2-7,TRBV7-8,TRBD1,TGTGCCAGCAGCTTAGGGGGACAGTTCTACGAGCAGTACTTC,CASSLGGQFYEQYF
few,TRBJ2-4,TRBV15,TRBD2,TGTGCCACCAGCAGACTAGCGGGAGAAAAAAACATTCAGTACTTC,CATSRLAGEKNIQYF
.,TRBJ2-7,TRBV4-1,.,TGCGCCAGCAGCCTTGGTTACTCTGCCGAGCCCTACGAGCAGTACTTC,CASSLGYSAEPYEQYF
many,TRBJ2-1,TRBV7-8,.,TGTGCCAGCAGCTTAGTAGGGGGGAGCTCCTACAATGAGCAGTTCTTC,CASSLVGGSSYNEQFF
many,TRBJ2-3,TRBV4-2,TRBD1,TGTGCCAGCAGCCAAGATTGGTTGGGACAGGGGATGACAGATACGCAGTATTTT,CASSQDWLGQGMTDTQYF
few,TRBJ2-2,TRBV20-1,.,TGCAGTGCTTACTCAGGGGGAGGGAAAGGCGGGGAGCTGTTTTTT,CSAYSGGGKGGELFF